These 2 T cell receptor beta chains were all obtained from the same sample, sequenced in a study of beta chain features in type 1 diabetes. Their target antigens are unknown. The investigators reverse transcribed all of the isolated RNA, so they sequenced expressed TCRB transcripts. The assay was immunoSEQ multiplex PCR, and TCRdb's table has in-frame clones only and misses some. Altogether over 200,000 clones are present, about 11% being singletons, with the ten largest covering about 0.018%. Regarding the study as a whole: In every one of the four CD4+ subsets, TCRB CDR3s were moderately but significantly shorter in Type 1 diabetes patients.

The sequencing sample was made of naive CD4+ T cells from blood. These receptors were collected from a man aged 30-40 years with type 1 diabetes.

The sample holds a few counts of this clone. V gene TRBV4-2 combines with J gene TRBJ2-7; a possible D gene is TRBD1 (6 bases). The germline gives CDR1 LGHNA, CDR2 YNFKEQ. The CDR3 spans 15 residues. Trimming cost V 4 bases and J 5 bases, with 18 bases left between them. CDR3 region: CASSPGDAKPHEQYF. The CDR3 DNA is TGTGCCAGCAGCCCAGGGGACGCCAAGCCCCACGAGCAGTACTTC.

This clone was counted a few times. The chain employs TRBV9 and TRBJ1-2; D is uncertain. This CDR3 spans 13 amino acids. The germline V gene encodes CDR1 SGDLS and CDR2 YYNGEE. Trimming shortened V by 0 bases and J by 3 bases, and 6 bases separated the two germline ends. The CDR3 here is CASSVGQDYGYTF. CDR3 nucleotide sequence: TGTGCCAGCAGCGTAGGTCAGGACTATGGCTACACCTTC.